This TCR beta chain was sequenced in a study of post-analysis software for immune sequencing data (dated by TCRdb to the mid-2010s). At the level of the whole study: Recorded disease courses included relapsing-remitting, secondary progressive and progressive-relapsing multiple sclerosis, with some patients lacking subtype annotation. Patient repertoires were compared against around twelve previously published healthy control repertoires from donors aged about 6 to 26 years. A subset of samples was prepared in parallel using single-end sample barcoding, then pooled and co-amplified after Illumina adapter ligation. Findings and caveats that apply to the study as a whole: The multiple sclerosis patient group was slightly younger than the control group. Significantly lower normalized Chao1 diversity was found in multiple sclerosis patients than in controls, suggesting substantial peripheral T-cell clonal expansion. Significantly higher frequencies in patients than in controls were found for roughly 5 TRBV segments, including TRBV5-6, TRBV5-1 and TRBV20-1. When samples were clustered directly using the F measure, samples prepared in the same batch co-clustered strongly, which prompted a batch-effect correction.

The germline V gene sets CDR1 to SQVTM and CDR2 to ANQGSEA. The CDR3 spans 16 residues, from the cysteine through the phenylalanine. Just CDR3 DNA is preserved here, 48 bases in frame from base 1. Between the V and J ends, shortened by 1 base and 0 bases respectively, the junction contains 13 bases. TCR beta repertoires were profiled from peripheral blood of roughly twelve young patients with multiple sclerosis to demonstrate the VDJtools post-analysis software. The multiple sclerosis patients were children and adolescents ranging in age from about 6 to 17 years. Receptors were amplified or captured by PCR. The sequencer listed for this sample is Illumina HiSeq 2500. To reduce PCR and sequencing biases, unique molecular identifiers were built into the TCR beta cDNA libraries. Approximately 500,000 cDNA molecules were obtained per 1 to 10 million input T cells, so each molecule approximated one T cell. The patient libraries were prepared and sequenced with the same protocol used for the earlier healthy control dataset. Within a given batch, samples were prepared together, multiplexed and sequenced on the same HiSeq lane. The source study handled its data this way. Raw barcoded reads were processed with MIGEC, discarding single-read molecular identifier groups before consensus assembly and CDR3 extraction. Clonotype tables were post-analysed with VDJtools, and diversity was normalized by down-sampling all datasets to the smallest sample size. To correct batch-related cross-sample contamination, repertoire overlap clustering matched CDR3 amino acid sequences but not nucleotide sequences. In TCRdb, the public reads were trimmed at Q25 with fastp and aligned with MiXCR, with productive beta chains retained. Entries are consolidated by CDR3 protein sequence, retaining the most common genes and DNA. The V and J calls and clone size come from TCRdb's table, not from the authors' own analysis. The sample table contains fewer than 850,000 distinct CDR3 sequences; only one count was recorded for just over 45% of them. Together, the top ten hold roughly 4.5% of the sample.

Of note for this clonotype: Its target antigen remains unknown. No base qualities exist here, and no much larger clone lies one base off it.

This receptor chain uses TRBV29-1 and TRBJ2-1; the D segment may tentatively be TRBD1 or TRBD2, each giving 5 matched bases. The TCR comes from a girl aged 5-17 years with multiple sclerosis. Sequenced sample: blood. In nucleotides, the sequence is TGCAGCGTTGAAGGGGGCGGGTCAAGCTCCTACAATGAGCAGTTCTTC. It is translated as CSVEGGGSSSYNEQFF.